One sample yielded the 27 T cell receptor beta chains listed below, sequenced in a study of breast tumors, draining lymph nodes, adjacent tissues (dated by TCRdb to 2015 to 2016). Lymph node samples were obtained from the axillary draining lymph nodes of breast cancer patients. Library preparation was by multiplex PCR. Sequencing took place on an Illumina HiSeq 2000. In TCRdb, the public reads were trimmed at Q25 with fastp and aligned with MiXCR, with productive beta chains retained. CDR3 protein duplicates are merged, each entry listing the most common genes and DNA. The table for this sample lists approximately 180,000 distinct CDR3 sequences; around 35% of them were counted only once. The ten largest clones capture 3.8% of the sample. The sequencing sample was made of axillary lymph node tissue. These receptors were taken from a female donor with breast cancer. Some clones in this sample may be carry-over from other donors' samples.

The chain uses TRBV4-1 and TRBJ1-5; TRBD1 matches at 7 bases. V lost 0 bases and J lost 9; bases outside the gene matches: 11. The germline gives CDR1 MGHRA, CDR2 YSYEKL. The CDR3 runs 16 residues. CDR3 sequence: CASSQEGTVISRPQHF. The CDR3 nucleotides are TGCGCCAGCAGCCAAGAGGGGACAGTGATCAGTCGGCCCCAGCATTTT.

This clonotype was detected ten times or more. The gene calls are TRBV10-2 and TRBJ1-3; D ambiguous. V was shortened by 2 bases and J by 0 bases, with 8 bases between the two germline ends. The CDR3 length is 15 residues. CDR1 and CDR2 from the germline V gene are WSHSY and SAAADI. The CDR3 bases are TGCGCCAGCAGTGAGGATGTCAGCTCTGGAAACACCATATATTTT. As protein: CASSEDVSSGNTIYF.

This clonotype came up once. One end of the junction varies from germline; a read error may be responsible. This chain uses TRBV11-2 with TRBJ2-6; perhaps D is TRBD1 or TRBD2 (5 bases each). Germline CDR1 SGHAT, CDR2 FQNNGV. The CDR3 spans 17 residues. The CDR3 region is CASSGRTDAAGANVLAF. The CDR3 DNA sequence: TGTGCCAGCAGTGGACGGACGGATGCGGCCGGGGCCAACGTCCTGGCTTTC. Combining the CDR3 with reference TRBV11-2 and TRBJ2-6 gives the whole variable domain EAGVAQSPRYKIIEKRQSVAFWCNPISGHATLYWYQQILGQGPKLLIQFQNNGVVDDSQLPKDRFSAERLKGVDSTLKIQPAKLEDSAVYLCASSGRTDAAGANVLAFGAGSRLTVL.

As to this clonotype: The junction does not match germline at one end; this may be a read error. J is TRBJ2-7 and V is TRBV4-1, with D perhaps TRBD1 (5 bases). Germline V gene sequence: CDR1 MGHRA, CDR2 YSYEKL. The CDR3 contains 15 residues. The CDR3 coding sequence is TGCGCCGGCAGCCAAGACCAGGGTATCGCCTACGAGCAGTACTTC. Its protein is CAGSQDQGIAYEQYF.

The chain employs TRBV6-2 or TRBV6-3 and TRBJ2-3, with TRBD1 identical over 7 bases. The V segment lost 5 bases and the J segment 4 bases; nucleotides outside the gene matches: 12. The CDR3 has 16 residues. Germline-derived CDR1 and CDR2 are MNHEY and SVGEGT. CDR3 sequence: CASSLPQGRFADTQYF. DNA of the CDR3: TGTGCCAGCAGTCTCCCACAGGGGCGCTTTGCAGATACGCAGTATTTT.

The chain carries TRBV7-9 and TRBJ2-3; 15 bases agree with TRBD2. CDR3 size: 17 residues. Germline V gene data show CDR1 as SEHNR and CDR2 as FQNEAQ (reference sequence). Unmatched junction bases numbered 17, after V lost 5 bases and J lost 14 bases. Here the CDR3 reads CASSAGLAGGPGDPRYF. The CDR3 nucleotides read TGTGCCAGCAGCGCGGGACTAGCGGGGGGTCCTGGGGATCCGCGGTATTTT.

A note on this clonotype: Germline and junction disagree at one end, which may indicate a read error. V and J are TRBV28 and TRBJ1-5; possibly TRBD1 for D (6 bases). CDR3 size: 15 residues. Germline V CDR1 and CDR2: MDHEN, SYDVKM. The CDR3 protein is CAGSLFRTANQAQHF. CDR3 in DNA: TGTGCCGGCAGTTTATTTAGGACAGCCAATCAGGCCCAGCATTTT. Full variable domain (remainder filled in from reference TRBV28 and TRBJ1-5): DVKVTQSSRYLVKRTGEKVFLECVQDMDHENMFWYRQDPGLGLRLIYFSYDVKMKEKGDIPEGYSVSREKKERFSLILESASTNQTSMYLCAGSLFRTANQAQHFGDGTRLSIL.

This clonotype was picked up a small number of times. The chain is built from TRBV12-3 or TRBV12-4 and TRBJ1-2; no clear D. Trimming cost V 6 bases and J 2 bases, with 13 bases left between them. The CDR3 is made up of 14 amino acids. CDR3 loop: CASRLDHLNYGYTF. The CDR3 region has the DNA TGTGCCAGCAGGCTAGATCACCTCAACTATGGCTACACCTTC.

This clonotype was observed at least ten times. This rearrangement joins TRBV9 to TRBJ1-3; TRBD1 agrees at 7 bases. This CDR3 spans 15 amino acids. With 4 bases clipped from V and 1 base from J, the junction kept 5 bases outside the gene matches. Germline CDR1 is SGDLS and CDR2 is YYNGEE. This CDR3 reads CASSLTGASGNTIYF. CDR3 in DNA: TGTGCCAGCAGCTTAACAGGGGCTTCTGGAAACACCATATATTTT.

The table lists this clonotype with a few counts. A read error may be the cause here, since a much bigger clone is one base away. This CDR3 fails to terminate in the conserved phenylalanine or tryptophan, so it likely reflects a read error. This rearrangement joins TRBV7-2 to TRBJ2-5, with TRBD1 as a possible D gene (5 bases). The CDR3 runs 14 residues. CDR1 is SGHTA and CDR2 is FQGNSA in the germline V gene. V shed 3 bases and J shed 0 bases, with 8 bases lying between them. DNA of the CDR3: TGTGCCAGCAGCTTGACAGTTAACCAAGAGACCCAGTACCTC. Translation: CASSLTVNQETQYL.

This clonotype was seen many times. The V call is TRBV29-1, the J call TRBJ2-7, with D unclear. Per the germline V gene, CDR1 is SQVTM and CDR2 is ANQGSEA. V was cut by 4 bases and J by 3 bases, with 4 bases left in between. The CDR3 runs 10 residues. The CDR3 loop reads CSVAHYEQYF. CDR3 DNA: TGCAGCGTTGCCCACTACGAGCAGTACTTC.

V usage is TRBV24-1 and J usage is TRBJ1-2; maybe TRBD1 (6 bases). Germline V gene data show CDR1 as KGHDR and CDR2 as SFDVKD. Trimming left V 5 bases short and J 7 bases short, with 10 bases between. The CDR3 consists of 12 residues. The CDR3 here is CATSGGGSGYTF. In DNA, the CDR3 is TGTGCCACCAGTGGAGGGGGTAGTGGCTACACCTTC.

A note on this clonotype: A much larger clone differs from this one at a single base, so this may be a read error. The rearrangement joins TRBV6-1 to TRBJ2-7; no clear D gene. Looked up from germline, CDR1 is MNHNS and CDR2 is SASEGT. Deletions cut 5 bases from V and 5 bases from J, with 10 bases between. The CDR3 contains 12 residues. The CDR3 sequence is CASSYAGHEQYF. DNA of the CDR3: TGTGCCAGCAGTTACGCCGGCCACGAGCAGTACTTC.

The V and J genes are TRBV19 and TRBJ1-1; no reliable D call. V lost 6 bases, J lost 0 bases, and 17 bases lay in between. CDR3 length: 16 amino acids. Germline V CDR1 and CDR2: LNHDA, SQIVND (reference sequence). CDR3 sequence: CASSPHETVMNTEAFF. The CDR3 coding sequence is TGTGCCAGTAGCCCTCACGAGACGGTTATGAACACTGAAGCTTTCTTT.

About this clonotype itself: A much larger clone is a single base away; this may be a read error. The chain joins TRBV6-2 or TRBV6-3 to TRBJ1-5; possibly TRBD1 for D (5 bases). The germline CDR1 and CDR2 sequences are MNHEY and SVGEGT. The CDR3 totals 13 residues. DNA for the CDR3: TGTGCCGGCAGTTACGACAGTCTTAGGCCCCAGCATTTT. Its translation: CAGSYDSLRPQHF.

This clonotype has ten or more counts. The gene calls are TRBV6-1 and TRBJ2-7, with no clear D. The CDR3 spans 15 residues. V dropped 0 bases and J dropped 4 bases, with 13 bases sitting between them. Per the germline V gene, CDR1 is MNHNS and CDR2 is SASEGT. CDR3 sequence reads: CASSEARERNYEQYF. The CDR3 DNA follows: TGTGCCAGCAGTGAAGCTAGGGAAAGAAATTACGAGCAGTACTTC.

About this clonotype itself: The final CDR3 position lacks the conserved phenylalanine or tryptophan, pointing to a likely read error. The CDR3 coding sequence is TGTGCCAGCAGTCATGAAGGGGCCGGCGAGCAGTACCTC. Protein sequence: CASSHEGAGEQYL. The gene calls are TRBV6-5 and TRBJ2-7; TRBD1 is a possible D gene (5 bases). The CDR3 is 13 residues long. CDR1 MNHEY and CDR2 SVGAGI come from the germline V gene. Trimming left V 5 bases short and J 6 bases short, with 14 bases between.

The rearrangement links TRBV7-9 to TRBJ2-4; D remains ambiguous. CDR1 and CDR2 (germline): SEHNR, FQNEAQ (reference sequence). V lost 1 base to trimming and J lost 0 bases, with 16 bases between them. The CDR3 is 18 residues long. CDR3 DNA sequence: TGTGCCAGCAGCTTAGGGCCGGGTACTCAGGTAGCCAAAAACATTCAGTACTTC. Protein sequence: CASSLGPGTQVAKNIQYF.

This clonotype has a count of ten or more. The V call is TRBV24-1, the J call TRBJ2-5; the D gene is possibly TRBD2 (5 bases). This CDR3 comprises 13 residues. Germline V lookup: CDR1 KGHDR, CDR2 SFDVKD. V lost 5 bases, J lost 5 bases, and 11 bases lay in between. The chain's CDR3 is CATSGGSGETQYF. In nucleotides, the CDR3 is TGTGCCACCAGTGGTGGGAGTGGGGAGACCCAGTACTTC.

The sample holds one count of this clonotype. CDR3 loop: CSASEGAADTQYF. The DNA of the CDR3 is TGCAGTGCCAGCGAGGGGGCCGCAGATACGCAGTATTTT. The chain is built from TRBV20-1 and TRBJ2-3; 7 bases fit TRBD1. V shed 6 bases and J 4 bases; nucleotides not matched to a gene: 7. CDR1 is DFQATT and CDR2 is SNEGSKA in the germline V gene (reference sequence). The CDR3 consists of 13 residues.

This clonotype was observed a handful of times. With a much larger clone just one base away, this may be a read error. The V call is TRBV30, the J call TRBJ2-1, with D tentatively TRBD1 (6 bases). Deletions cut 5 bases from V and 8 bases from J, with 22 bases between. CDR3 length equals 15 residues. Germline loops: CDR1 GTSNPN, CDR2 SVGIG (reference sequence). The CDR3 nucleotides read TGTGCCTGGGGGGGCGGTAGATCAGGACGAGATGAGCAGTTCTTC. This gives the protein CAWGGGRSGRDEQFF.

The chain employs TRBV30 and TRBJ1-5; D gene ambiguous. The germline gives CDR1 GTSNPN, CDR2 SVGIG (reference sequence). V was trimmed by 0 bases and J by 4 bases, leaving 7 bases between them. The CDR3 has 13 residues. In DNA, the CDR3 is TGTGCCTGGAGTGTTAGGATGAATCAGCCCCAGCATTTT. This encodes CAWSVRMNQPQHF.

There are many counts of this clonotype. A much larger clone is a single base away; this may be a read error. This rearrangement joins TRBV20-1 to TRBJ1-6; no reliable D call. Germline V gives CDR1 DFQATT, CDR2 SNEGSKA (reference sequence). There are 12 residues in the CDR3. CDR3: CSARAPDSPPHF. The CDR3 region has the DNA TGCAGTGCTAGAGCACCCGATTCACCCCCCCACTTT.

This clonotype was observed at least ten times. The chain recombines TRBV7-3 with TRBJ2-3, with 7 bases matching TRBD2. The CDR3 sequence is 15 residues long. The germline V gene has CDR1 SGHTA and CDR2 FQGTGA. Losses at the gene ends were 3 bases for V and 5 bases for J; bases not matched to a gene: 8. CDR3 in DNA: TGTGCCAGCAGCTTGGGGGGGTCGGTGGTAGATACGCAGTATTTT. Its translation: CASSLGGSVVDTQYF.

About this clonotype itself: The CDR3 end shows no conserved phenylalanine or tryptophan, and so a read error is likely. The limits of the CDR3 on the DNA are not certain, so only TCRdb's listed CDR3 is given. The chain combines TRBV9 with TRBJ1-4; the table's D call, TRBD1, has no DNA check behind it. Both ends counted, the CDR3 spans 8 residues. Germline V gene sequence: CDR1 SGDLS, CDR2 YYNGEE. CDR3 loop: CASSSPPS.

In this sample, this clonotype turned up many times. In nucleotides, the CDR3 is TGCGCCAGCAGAGGGGACACCGGGGAGCTGTTTTTT. This encodes CASRGDTGELFF. V usage is TRBV5-1 and J usage is TRBJ2-2; weak D call: TRBD1 (5 bases). Trimming removed 5 bases at V and 3 bases at J, with 5 bases between. Germline-derived CDR1 and CDR2 are SGHRS and YFSETQ. The CDR3 is made up of 12 amino acids. Filled out from reference TRBV5-1 and TRBJ2-2, the complete variable domain reads KAGVTQTPRYLIKTRGQQVTLSCSPISGHRSVSWYQQTPGQGLQFLFEYFSETQRNKGNFPGRFSGRQFSNSRSEMNVSTLELGDSALYLCASRGDTGELFFGEGSRLTVL.

The sample holds a few counts of this clonotype. The chain is built from TRBV28 and TRBJ2-1; 9 nucleotides line up with TRBD1. V was clipped by 8 bases and J by 4 bases; unmatched bases: 9. CDR1 MDHEN and CDR2 SYDVKM come from the germline V gene. This CDR3 spans 15 amino acids. Written as DNA, the CDR3 is TGTGCCAGCCGTCCCGGGGACAGGGATTACAATGAGCAGTTCTTC. Translating it yields CASRPGDRDYNEQFF.